The 4 T cell receptor beta chains listed next were all sequenced from one sample in a study of breast tumors, draining lymph nodes, adjacent tissues. Axillary draining lymph nodes of breast cancer patients supplied the node samples. TCRdb re-called the multiplex PCR reads through MiXCR, storing one row per CDR3 protein. The repertoire holds more than 250,000 distinct CDR3 sequences, with 30% as singletons. Material: axillary lymph node tissue. These TCRs come from a female donor with breast cancer. Some clones in this sample may be carry-over from other donors' samples.

This clonotype was seen ten or more times. The chain combines TRBV11-3 with TRBJ2-7, with D perhaps matching TRBD2 (6 bases). V lost 2 bases to trimming and J lost 2 bases, with 10 bases between them. CDR1 SGHNT and CDR2 YENEEA come from the germline V gene. The CDR3 runs 14 residues. The DNA for the CDR3 is TGTGCCAGCAGCTTATCCACGGGGGCCTACGAGCAGTACTTC. This translates into CASSLSTGAYEQYF.

The genes are TRBV6-5 and TRBJ2-7, with D uncertain. The length of the CDR3 is 14 residues. Germline assignment: CDR1 MNHEY and CDR2 SVGAGI. Trimming took 5 bases from V and 7 from J, leaving 18 bases between them. CDR3 sequence: CASSLRASTVEQYF. CDR3 in DNA: TGTGCCAGCAGTCTCCGGGCCTCAACTGTAGAGCAGTACTTC.

As regards this clonotype: A much larger clone lies one base from this, so it may be a read error. Because the CDR3 is missing its conserved closing phenylalanine or tryptophan, this is likely a read error. The chain combines TRBV7-3 with TRBJ2-1; perhaps TRBD1 as D (5 bases). V gave up 5 bases and J gave up 6 bases, with 14 bases separating them. Germline V gene lookup returns CDR1 SGHTA and CDR2 FQGTGA. CDR3 length: 14 residues. The CDR3: CASSLQTGPNEQFL. In nucleotides, the CDR3 is TGTGCCAGCAGCCTCCAAACAGGACCCAATGAGCAGTTCCTC.

Only a few counts were recorded for this clonotype. Since a much larger clone is just one base distant, this may be a read error. The chain employs TRBV20-1 and TRBJ2-7; D is perhaps TRBD2 (5 bases). The assigned J gene may be wrong: the sequence end matches TRBJ2-1 better. Germline V lookup: CDR1 DFQATT, CDR2 SNEGSKA (reference sequence). CDR3 length: 14 amino acids. This chain's CDR3 is CSARDLMRTYEQFF. DNA for the CDR3: TGCAGTGCTAGAGATCTCATGAGGACTTACGAGCAGTTCTTC.